One sample yielded the 22 T cell receptor beta chains listed below, sequenced in a study of T cell changes during pregnancy in multiple sclerosis. The assay was immunoSEQ multiplex PCR, and TCRdb's table has in-frame clones only and misses some. The repertoire consists of around 70,000 clones, with 92% occurring once and the leading ten covering 1.6%. The sequences come from peripheral blood, collected in the first trimester of pregnancy. The origin of the receptors is a female donor in good health, enrolled as a control in a pregnancy study.

This clone was recorded once. The chain couples TRBV4-1 to TRBJ1-4, with 7 positions matching TRBD1. The germline V gene has CDR1 MGHRA and CDR2 YSYEKL. V shed 4 bases and J 4 bases; nucleotides not matched to a gene: 3. The CDR3 contains 14 residues. The CDR3 region has the DNA TGCGCCAGCAGCCGACAGGGCCTTAATGAAAAACTGTTTTTT. This gives the protein CASSRQGLNEKLFF.

This chain connects TRBV27 to TRBJ2-3, with D unresolved. CDR1 MNHEY and CDR2 SMNVEV come from the germline V gene (reference sequence). The length of the CDR3 is 13 residues. V shed 3 bases and J shed 2 bases, with 6 bases lying between them. As DNA, the CDR3 is TGTGCCAGCAGTTTGAACTTCACAGATACGCAGTATTTT. Translated, it gives CASSLNFTDTQYF.

The rearrangement links TRBV2 to TRBJ2-7; D remains unclear. The CDR3 sequence is 14 residues long. V shed 4 bases and J shed 0 bases, with 10 bases lying between them. Germline CDR1 and CDR2: SNHLY and FYNNEI. The CDR3: CASSVTALSYEQYF. The CDR3 DNA follows: TGTGCCAGCAGTGTAACAGCCCTCTCCTACGAGCAGTACTTC.

This sequence joins TRBV19 and TRBJ2-1; D ambiguous. V was shortened by 3 bases and J by 0 bases, with 9 bases between the two germline ends. This CDR3 is built from 15 residues. Germline values: CDR1 LNHDA, CDR2 SQIVND (reference sequence). The CDR3 protein is CASSIALSSYNEQFF. The CDR3 region has the DNA TGTGCCAGTAGTATTGCTCTTAGCTCCTACAATGAGCAGTTCTTC.

The rearrangement links TRBV30 to TRBJ2-1, with TRBD2 matching over 11 bases. The trim removed 4 bases at V and 9 bases at J, leaving 11 bases unmatched. The CDR3 has 15 residues. CDR1 and CDR2 from the germline V gene are GTSNPN and SVGIG (reference sequence). CDR3 nucleotide sequence: TGTGCCTGGAAGTCGCGCCTAGCGGGAGGCGGTGAGCAGTTCTTC. Protein: CAWKSRLAGGGEQFF.

This rearrangement joins TRBV19 to TRBJ1-1, with D maybe TRBD1 (6 bases). There are 14 residues in the CDR3. CDR1 and CDR2 (germline): LNHDA, SQIVND (reference sequence). Trimming took 5 bases from V and 4 from J, leaving 14 bases between them. In DNA, the CDR3 is TGTGCCAGTAGTCCGGACAGCGAATTCACTGAAGCTTTCTTT. It yields the protein CASSPDSEFTEAFF. The entire variable domain, with the rest obtained from reference TRBV19 and TRBJ1-1, is as follows: DGGITQSPKYLFRKEGQNVTLSCEQNLNHDAMYWYRQDPGQGLRLIYYSQIVNDFQKGDIAEGYSVSREKKESFPLTVTSAQKNPTAFYLCASSPDSEFTEAFFGQGTRLTVV.

Written as DNA, the CDR3 is TGCGCCAGCAGCTTGAGGAGTATAGATACGCAGTATTTT. Residues: CASSLRSIDTQYF. V is TRBV5-1 and J is TRBJ2-3; D unresolved. Germline V gives CDR1 SGHRS, CDR2 YFSETQ. This CDR3 is 13 amino acids long. Trimming stripped 1 base from V and 5 bases from J, with 8 bases between.

This chain uses TRBV15 with TRBJ1-2; no firm D call. V was trimmed by 0 bases and J by 8 bases, leaving 13 bases between them. Germline V gene data show CDR1 as LNHNV and CDR2 as YYDKDF (reference sequence). The CDR3 spans 14 residues. DNA for the CDR3: TGTGCCACCAGCAGAGATGTGGGAGCCCAGGGCTACACCTTC. This codes for CATSRDVGAQGYTF.

The rearrangement joins TRBV6-5 to TRBJ2-1; 8 nucleotides match TRBD2. The CDR3 has 14 residues. Germline CDR1 is MNHEY and CDR2 is SVGAGI. After removal of 7 bases from V and 4 bases from J, the junction contained 6 bases not matched to a gene. CDR3 nucleotides: TGTGCCAGCAACAAACTAGCGGAGTACAATGAGCAGTTCTTC. It specifies CASNKLAEYNEQFF.

The chain uses TRBV7-8 and TRBJ1-3; D gene uncertain. Germline lookup yields CDR1 SGHVS and CDR2 FQNEAQ. The V end lost 6 bases, the J end lost 1 base, and 13 bases lay between the germline ends. The CDR3 length is 15 residues. DNA for the CDR3: TGTGCCAGCAGTAAGGGTGGGAGGTCTGGAAACACCATATATTTT. It codes for CASSKGGRSGNTIYF.

The rearrangement links TRBV19 to TRBJ2-5; D is possibly TRBD2 (5 bases). V lost 5 bases to trimming and J lost 1 base, with 11 bases between them. The germline CDR1 and CDR2 sequences are LNHDA and SQIVND (reference sequence). The CDR3 contains 14 residues. The CDR3 sequence is CASSATSPQETQYF. For the CDR3, the DNA is TGTGCCAGTAGTGCAACTAGTCCCCAAGAGACCCAGTACTTC.

V usage is TRBV7-9 and J usage is TRBJ1-2; D is perhaps TRBD1 (5 bases). CDR3 length: 15 amino acids. Germline V gene lookup returns CDR1 SEHNR and CDR2 FQNEAQ (reference sequence). V lost 1 base to trimming and J lost 7 bases, with 16 bases between them. The CDR3 here is CASSLDFSDSSGYTF. CDR3 nucleotide sequence: TGTGCCAGCAGCTTAGATTTTTCTGACAGCAGTGGCTACACCTTC.

CDR3 protein: CASSFVTGYGYTF. Here the CDR3 DNA reads TGTGCCAGCAGCTTTGTTACAGGTTATGGCTACACCTTC. V gene TRBV7-2 combines with J gene TRBJ1-2; weak D call: TRBD1 (5 bases). Trimming cost V 3 bases and J 5 bases, with 10 bases left between them. This CDR3 has 13 amino acids. CDR1 is SGHTA, CDR2 FQGNSA, per germline.

The rearrangement uses TRBV28 and TRBJ1-4, with a possible D match to TRBD1 (5 bases). The V end was cut by 2 bases, the J end by 7 bases, with 11 bases between. Germline assignment: CDR1 MDHEN and CDR2 SYDVKM. The CDR3 is 14 residues long. CDR3 in DNA: TGTGCCAGCAGTTTACGGGGGAGACCTGAAAAACTGTTTTTT. It yields the protein CASSLRGRPEKLFF.

The chain uses TRBV9 and TRBJ2-1; 7 bases are shared with TRBD2. Germline trimming cut 4 bases from V and 2 bases from J; bases unmatched to any gene: 12. The length of the CDR3 is 17 residues. In germline, CDR1 is SGDLS, CDR2 YYNGEE. Written as DNA, the CDR3 is TGTGCCAGCAGCCCTCGGCCCAGCGGGAATCCCTACAATGAGCAGTTCTTC. It translates to CASSPRPSGNPYNEQFF.

V is TRBV29-1 and J is TRBJ1-1, with D possibly TRBD1 on 6 matching bases. This CDR3 is 12 amino acids long. Trimming removed 8 bases at V and 2 bases at J, with 12 bases between. Germline lookup yields CDR1 SQVTM and CDR2 ANQGSEA. The CDR3 DNA sequence: TGCAGCACGAGGGGGGGAAACACTGAAGCTTTCTTT. Protein sequence: CSTRGGNTEAFF.

V gene TRBV5-1 combines with J gene TRBJ1-2; TRBD1 agrees at 7 bases. CDR1 is SGHRS, CDR2 YFSETQ, per germline. V was pared by 7 bases and J by 0 bases, with 3 bases of the junction left unmatched. The CDR3 consists of 13 residues. In DNA form, the CDR3 reads TGCGCCAGCGGGGACAGAACTAACTATGGCTACACCTTC. Its protein product is CASGDRTNYGYTF.

The rearrangement uses TRBV29-1 and TRBJ1-2; D uncertain. The V gene's germline CDR1 is SQVTM and CDR2 ANQGSEA. The V and J ends lost 4 bases and 2 bases respectively, with 8 bases between them. The CDR3 is 12 amino acids. For the CDR3, the DNA is TGCAGCGTTGTACAGTCGAACTATGGCTACACCTTC. It codes for CSVVQSNYGYTF. Filled out from reference TRBV29-1 and TRBJ1-2, the complete variable domain reads SAVISQKPSRDICQRGTSLTIQCQVDSQVTMMFWYRQQPGQSLTLIATANQGSEATYESGFVIDKFPISRPNLTFSTLTVSNMSPEDSSIYLCSVVQSNYGYTFGSGTRLTVV.

The chain has TRBV27 and TRBJ2-7; TRBD2 matches at 11 bases. V lost 7 bases and J lost 1; bases outside the gene matches: 3. In germline, CDR1 is MNHEY, CDR2 SMNVEV (reference sequence). The CDR3 sequence is 14 residues long. The CDR3 here is CASTGTSGSYEQYF. In nucleotides, the CDR3 is TGTGCCAGCACCGGGACTAGCGGATCCTACGAGCAGTACTTC.

This clone has only one observation. The rearrangement uses TRBV18 and TRBJ1-5; 8 bases map to TRBD1. The CDR3 loop spans 13 amino acids. V lost 5 bases, J lost 5 bases, and 2 bases stayed unmatched. Germline CDR1 reads KGHSH; CDR2 reads LQKENI. CDR3 nucleotide sequence: TGTGCCAGCTCAGGGGGACAGGATCAGCCCCAGCATTTT. This translates into CASSGGQDQPQHF.

The rearrangement joins TRBV7-8 to TRBJ2-2; TRBD2 might be the D (5 bases). V was cut by 4 bases and J by 2 bases, with 14 bases left in between. Germline assignment: CDR1 SGHVS and CDR2 FQNEAQ. CDR3 length: 16 amino acids. The CDR3 nucleotides are TGTGCCAGCAGCTCCCGGAGAGGGAGTAACACCGGGGAGCTGTTTTTT. Translation gives CASSSRRGSNTGELFF.

The genes are TRBV27 and TRBJ2-7; a weak D match, TRBD1 (5 bases). In germline, CDR1 is MNHEY, CDR2 SMNVEV (reference sequence). With 5 bases removed from V and 2 bases from J, the gap between germline ends came to 13 bases. The CDR3 totals 14 residues. The CDR3 nucleotides are TGTGCCAGCAGTCGCCAGGGCCGGGCCTACGAGCAGTACTTC. Amino acids: CASSRQGRAYEQYF.